This T cell receptor (beta chain) came from a study of T cells after yellow fever vaccination. V was clipped by 0 bases and J by 7 bases; unmatched bases: 4. Per germline, CDR1 LNHNV and CDR2 YYDKDF (reference sequence). The CDR3 has 15 residues. Overall study results and limits: Clonotypes found in both CD4 and CD8 compartments made up a small share. Although the secondary response was weaker, it peaked faster, at day 5 versus 15.

This clonotype was seen repeatedly, ten times or more. The antigen remains undetermined. A 5'RACE template-switching step, the method used to make TCR cDNA, added a universal primer site and UMIs. TCRdb re-derived calls from the 5' RACE reads in MiXCR, one entry per CDR3 protein. The table lists 70,000 or so distinct CDR3 sequences, 5.5% to 7.5% of them singletons. The clonotype comes from a man aged 18-30 years who received the YFV17D yellow fever vaccine. This material consisted of CD4+ T cells sorted from PBMCs, taken less than 18 days after the first yellow fever vaccination. The chain links TRBV15 to TRBJ2-3, with 10 bases that match TRBD2. In DNA form, the CDR3 reads TGTGCCACCAGCAGAGAGCCTAGCGGGGGTTATACGCAGTATTTT. This codes for CATSREPSGGYTQYF.